This T cell receptor beta chain was found in a study of T cell repertoires in cytomegalovirus infection. Study summary: Public TCR beta signature analysis indicated the presence of both CMV infection and matching HLA type. Study-wide results and caveats: Carriers of CMV plus the relevant HLA were identified by cumulative public TCR beta family frequency. It was HLA-C-restricted CMV-specific TCR beta clonotypes that dominated the response ex vivo.

With respect to this clonotype: The antigen is unknown. This may be a read error, as it is one base from a much larger clone.

TCRdb reprocessed the reads via MiXCR and lists one record per CDR3 protein. The sample holds 400,000 or so distinct CDR3 sequences, approximately 32% seen once. CDR3 size: 17 residues. The TCR comes from a human donor in good health (CMV status not recorded). Some clones in this sample may be carry-over from other donors' samples. The source material was PBMCs. V usage is TRBV12-3 or TRBV12-4 and J usage is TRBJ1-5; 7 bases are a match to TRBD1. The CDR3 spells CASRRQGYEGSDQPQRF. In nucleotides, the CDR3 is TGTGCCAGCAGGAGACAGGGATATGAGGGCAGCGATCAGCCCCAGCGTTTT.